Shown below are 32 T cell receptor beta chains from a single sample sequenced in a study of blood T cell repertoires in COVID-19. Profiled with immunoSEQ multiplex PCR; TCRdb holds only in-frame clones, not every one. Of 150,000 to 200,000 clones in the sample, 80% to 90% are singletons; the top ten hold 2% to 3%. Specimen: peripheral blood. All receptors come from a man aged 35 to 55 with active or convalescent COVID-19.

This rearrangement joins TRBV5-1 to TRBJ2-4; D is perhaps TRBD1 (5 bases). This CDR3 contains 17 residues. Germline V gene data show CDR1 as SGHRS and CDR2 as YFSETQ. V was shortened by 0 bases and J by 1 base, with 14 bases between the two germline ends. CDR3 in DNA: TGCGCCAGCAGCTTGGGGTCAGGGCTTCAGGCCAAAAACATTCAGTACTTC. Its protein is CASSLGSGLQAKNIQYF. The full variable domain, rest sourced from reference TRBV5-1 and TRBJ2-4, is KAGVTQTPRYLIKTRGQQVTLSCSPISGHRSVSWYQQTPGQGLQFLFEYFSETQRNKGNFPGRFSGRQFSNSRSEMNVSTLELGDSALYLCASSLGSGLQAKNIQYFGAGTRLSVL.

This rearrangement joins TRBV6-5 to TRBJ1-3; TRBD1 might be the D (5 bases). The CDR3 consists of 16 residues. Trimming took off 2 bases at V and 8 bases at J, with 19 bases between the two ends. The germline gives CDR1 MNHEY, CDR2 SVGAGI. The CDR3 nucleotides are TGTGCCAGCAGTTACCAAAGGCAGGGAATCAGGGACACCATATATTTT. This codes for CASSYQRQGIRDTIYF.

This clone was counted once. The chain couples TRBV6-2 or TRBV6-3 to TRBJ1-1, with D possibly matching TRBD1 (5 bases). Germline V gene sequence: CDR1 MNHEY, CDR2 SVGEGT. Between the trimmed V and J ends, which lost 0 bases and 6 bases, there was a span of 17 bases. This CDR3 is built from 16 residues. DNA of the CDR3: TGTGCCAGCAGTTACTCGACGAGTGCCAGGGCCCCTGAAGCTTTCTTT. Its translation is CASSYSTSARAPEAFF.

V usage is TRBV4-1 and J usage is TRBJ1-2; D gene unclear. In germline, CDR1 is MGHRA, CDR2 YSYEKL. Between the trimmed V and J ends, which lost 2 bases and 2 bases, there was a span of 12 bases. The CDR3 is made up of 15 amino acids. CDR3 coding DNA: TGCGCCAGCAGCCAACAGGCGGGTTTGAACTATGGCTACACCTTC. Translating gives CASSQQAGLNYGYTF.

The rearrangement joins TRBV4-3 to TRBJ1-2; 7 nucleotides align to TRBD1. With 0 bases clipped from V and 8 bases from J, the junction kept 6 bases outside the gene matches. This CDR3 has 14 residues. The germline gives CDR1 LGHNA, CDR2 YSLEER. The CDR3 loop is CASSQDTGVGGYTF. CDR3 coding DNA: TGCGCCAGCAGCCAAGATACAGGGGTGGGGGGCTACACCTTC.

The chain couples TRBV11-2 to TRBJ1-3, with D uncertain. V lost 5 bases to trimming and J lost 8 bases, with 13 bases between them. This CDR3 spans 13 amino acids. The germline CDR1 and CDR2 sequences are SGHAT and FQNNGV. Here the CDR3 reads CASSPGRGYTIYF. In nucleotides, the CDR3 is TGTGCCAGCAGCCCCGGGAGAGGCTACACCATATATTTT.

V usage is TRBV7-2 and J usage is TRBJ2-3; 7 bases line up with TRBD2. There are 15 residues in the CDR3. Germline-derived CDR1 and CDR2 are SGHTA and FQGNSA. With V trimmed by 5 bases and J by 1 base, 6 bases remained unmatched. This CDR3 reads CASSPLRGGTDTQYF. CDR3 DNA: TGTGCCAGCAGCCCGCTCCGGGGGGGCACAGATACGCAGTATTTT. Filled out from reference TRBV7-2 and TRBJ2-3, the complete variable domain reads GAGVSQSPSNKVTEKGKDVELRCDPISGHTALYWYRQSLGQGLEFLIYFQGNSAPDKSGLPSDRFSAERTGGSVSTLTIQRTQQEDSAVYLCASSPLRGGTDTQYFGPGTRLTVL.

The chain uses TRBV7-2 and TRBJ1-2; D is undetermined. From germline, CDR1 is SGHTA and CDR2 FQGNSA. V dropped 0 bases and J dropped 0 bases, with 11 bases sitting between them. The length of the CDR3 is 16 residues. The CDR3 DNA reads TGTGCCAGCAGCTTAGCTGCGGTGGGAGCTAACTATGGCTACACCTTC. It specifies CASSLAAVGANYGYTF.

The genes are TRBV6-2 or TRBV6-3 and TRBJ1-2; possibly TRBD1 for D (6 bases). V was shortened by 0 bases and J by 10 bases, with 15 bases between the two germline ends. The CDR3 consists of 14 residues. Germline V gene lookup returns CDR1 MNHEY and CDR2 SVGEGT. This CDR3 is CASSYSGASWDYTF. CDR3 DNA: TGTGCCAGCAGTTACTCGGGGGCATCCTGGGACTACACCTTC.

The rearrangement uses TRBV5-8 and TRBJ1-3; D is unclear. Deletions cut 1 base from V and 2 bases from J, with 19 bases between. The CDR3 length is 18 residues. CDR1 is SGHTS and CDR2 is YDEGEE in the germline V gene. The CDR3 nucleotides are TGTGCCAGCAGCTTGCCGGAGGGATACCGGAAGCCTGGAAACACCATATATTTT. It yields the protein CASSLPEGYRKPGNTIYF.

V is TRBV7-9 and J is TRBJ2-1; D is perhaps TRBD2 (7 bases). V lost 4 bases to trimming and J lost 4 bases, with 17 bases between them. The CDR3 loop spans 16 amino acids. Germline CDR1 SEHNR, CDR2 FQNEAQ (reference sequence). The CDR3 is CASSSSGGGAYNEQFF. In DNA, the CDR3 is TGTGCCAGCAGCTCCTCTGGAGGGGGGGCGTACAATGAGCAGTTCTTC.

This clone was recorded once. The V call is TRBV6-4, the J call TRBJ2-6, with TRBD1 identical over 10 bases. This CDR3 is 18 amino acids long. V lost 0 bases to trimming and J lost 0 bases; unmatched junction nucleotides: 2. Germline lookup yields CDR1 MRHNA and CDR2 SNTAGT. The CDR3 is CASSDSGQGSSGANVLTF. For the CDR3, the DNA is TGTGCCAGCAGTGACTCGGGACAGGGGTCCTCTGGGGCCAACGTCCTGACTTTC.

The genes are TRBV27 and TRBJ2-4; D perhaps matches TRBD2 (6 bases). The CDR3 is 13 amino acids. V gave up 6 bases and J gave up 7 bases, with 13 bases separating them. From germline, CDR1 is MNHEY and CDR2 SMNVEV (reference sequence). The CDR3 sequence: CASRGLGLNIQYF. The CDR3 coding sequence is TGTGCCAGCAGGGGCCTGGGACTTAACATTCAGTACTTC.

CDR3 sequence reads: CSASPTGLYEQYF. The CDR3 DNA reads TGCAGTGCTAGTCCGACAGGCCTCTACGAGCAGTACTTC. The genes are TRBV20-1 and TRBJ2-7, with D tentatively TRBD1 (6 bases). The CDR3 covers 13 residues. Germline loops: CDR1 DFQATT, CDR2 SNEGSKA (reference sequence). V was clipped by 3 bases and J by 3 bases, with 12 bases between them.

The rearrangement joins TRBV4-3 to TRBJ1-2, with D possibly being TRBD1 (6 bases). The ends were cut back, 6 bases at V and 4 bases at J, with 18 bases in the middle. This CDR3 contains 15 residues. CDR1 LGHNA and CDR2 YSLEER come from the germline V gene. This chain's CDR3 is CASRQTERGIYGYTF. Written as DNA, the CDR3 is TGCGCCAGCAGGCAGACGGAAAGGGGGATCTATGGCTACACCTTC.

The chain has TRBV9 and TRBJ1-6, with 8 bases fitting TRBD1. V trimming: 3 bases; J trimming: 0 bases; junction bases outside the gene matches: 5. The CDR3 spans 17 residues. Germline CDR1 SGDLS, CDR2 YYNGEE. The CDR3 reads CASSAGQGSSYNSPLHF. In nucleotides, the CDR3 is TGTGCCAGCAGCGCCGGACAGGGAAGCTCCTATAATTCACCCCTCCACTTT.

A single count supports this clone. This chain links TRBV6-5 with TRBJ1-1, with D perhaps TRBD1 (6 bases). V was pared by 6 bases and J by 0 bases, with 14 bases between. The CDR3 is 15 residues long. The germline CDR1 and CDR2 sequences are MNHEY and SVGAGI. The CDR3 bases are TGTGCCAGCAGGATACCGCGGACAGTGAACACTGAAGCTTTCTTT. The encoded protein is CASRIPRTVNTEAFF.

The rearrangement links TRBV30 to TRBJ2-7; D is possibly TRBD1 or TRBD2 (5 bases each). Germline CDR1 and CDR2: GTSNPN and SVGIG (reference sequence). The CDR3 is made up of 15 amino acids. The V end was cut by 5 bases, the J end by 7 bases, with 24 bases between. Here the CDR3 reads CAWGTGSRYTGEQYF. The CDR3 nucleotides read TGTGCCTGGGGGACGGGGAGCCGATACACCGGGGAGCAGTACTTC.

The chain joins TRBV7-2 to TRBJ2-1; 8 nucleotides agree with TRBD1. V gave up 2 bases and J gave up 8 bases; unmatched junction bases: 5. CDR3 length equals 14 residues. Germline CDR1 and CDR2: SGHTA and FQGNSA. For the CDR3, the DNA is TGTGCCAGCAGCTTACTCAGGGGGCGCGATGAGCAGTTCTTC. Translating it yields CASSLLRGRDEQFF.

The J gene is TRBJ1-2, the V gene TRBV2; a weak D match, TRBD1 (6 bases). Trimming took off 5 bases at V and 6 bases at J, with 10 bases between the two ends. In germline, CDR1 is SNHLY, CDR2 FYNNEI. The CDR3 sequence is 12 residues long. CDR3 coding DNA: TGTGCCAGCAGTTTACAGGGAGATGGCTACACCTTC. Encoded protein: CASSLQGDGYTF.

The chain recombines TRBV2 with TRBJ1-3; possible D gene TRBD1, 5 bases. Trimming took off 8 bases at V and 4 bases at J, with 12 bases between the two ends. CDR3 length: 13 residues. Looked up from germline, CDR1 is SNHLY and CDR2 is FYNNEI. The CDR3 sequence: CASDPAGGNTIYF. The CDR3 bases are TGTGCCAGCGATCCGGCAGGGGGAAACACCATATATTTT.

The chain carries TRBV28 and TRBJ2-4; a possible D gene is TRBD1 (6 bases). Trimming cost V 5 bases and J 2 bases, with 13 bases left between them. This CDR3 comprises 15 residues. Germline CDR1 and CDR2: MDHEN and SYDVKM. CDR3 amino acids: CASSKTGGTKNIQYF. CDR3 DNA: TGTGCCAGCAGTAAGACAGGAGGTACCAAAAACATTCAGTACTTC. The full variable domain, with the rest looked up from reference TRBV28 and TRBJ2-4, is DVKVTQSSRYLVKRTGEKVFLECVQDMDHENMFWYRQDPGLGLRLIYFSYDVKMKEKGDIPEGYSVSREKKERFSLILESASTNQTSMYLCASSKTGGTKNIQYFGAGTRLSVL.

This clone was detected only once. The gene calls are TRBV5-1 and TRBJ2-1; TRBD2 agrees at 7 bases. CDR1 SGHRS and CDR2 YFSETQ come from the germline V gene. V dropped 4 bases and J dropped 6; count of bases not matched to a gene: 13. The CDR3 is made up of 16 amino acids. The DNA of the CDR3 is TGCGCCAGCAGCGGGCCCCGGGGGGATCCACCCAATGAGCAGTTCTTC. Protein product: CASSGPRGDPPNEQFF.

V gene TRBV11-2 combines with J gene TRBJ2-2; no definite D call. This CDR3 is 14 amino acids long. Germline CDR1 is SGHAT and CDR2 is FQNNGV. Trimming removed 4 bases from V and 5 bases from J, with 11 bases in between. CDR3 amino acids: CASSYKILTGELFF. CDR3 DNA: TGTGCCAGCAGCTATAAAATTTTAACCGGGGAGCTGTTTTTT.

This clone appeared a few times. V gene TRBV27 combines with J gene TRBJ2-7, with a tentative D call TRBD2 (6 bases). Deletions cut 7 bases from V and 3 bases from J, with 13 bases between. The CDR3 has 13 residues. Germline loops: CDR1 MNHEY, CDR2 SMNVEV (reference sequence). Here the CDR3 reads CASKPWGGYEQYF. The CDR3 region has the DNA TGTGCCAGCAAACCATGGGGAGGCTACGAGCAGTACTTC.

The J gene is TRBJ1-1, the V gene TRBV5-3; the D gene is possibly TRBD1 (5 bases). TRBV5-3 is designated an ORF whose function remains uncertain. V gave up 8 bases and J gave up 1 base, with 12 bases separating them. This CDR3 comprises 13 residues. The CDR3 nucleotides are TGTGCCAGGTACAGGCAGAGGAACACTGAAGCTTTCTTT. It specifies CARYRQRNTEAFF.

The CDR3 DNA reads TGTGCCAGCAGCCCGCTCAGGGGGAGCAATCAGCCCCAGCATTTT. It translates to CASSPLRGSNQPQHF. J is TRBJ1-5 and V is TRBV11-2; 7 positions match TRBD1. Unmatched junction bases numbered 5, after V lost 5 bases and J lost 1 base. Germline-derived CDR1 and CDR2 are SGHAT and FQNNGV. The CDR3 runs 15 residues. The full variable domain, in which reference TRBV11-2 and TRBJ1-5 provide the parts outside the CDR3, is EAGVAQSPRYKIIEKRQSVAFWCNPISGHATLYWYQQILGQGPKLLIQFQNNGVVDDSQLPKDRFSAERLKGVDSTLKIQPAKLEDSAVYLCASSPLRGSNQPQHFGDGTRLSIL.

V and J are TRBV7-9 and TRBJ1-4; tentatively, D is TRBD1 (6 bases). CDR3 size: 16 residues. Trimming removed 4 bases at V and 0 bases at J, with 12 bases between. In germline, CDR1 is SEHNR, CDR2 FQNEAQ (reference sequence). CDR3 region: CASSSMTGATNEKLFF. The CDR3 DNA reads TGTGCCAGCAGCTCGATGACAGGTGCAACTAATGAAAAACTGTTTTTT. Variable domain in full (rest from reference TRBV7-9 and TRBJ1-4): DTGVSQNPRHKITKRGQNVTFRCDPISEHNRLYWYRQTLGQGPEFLTYFQNEAQLEKSRLLSDRFSAERPKGSFSTLEIQRTEQGDSAMYLCASSSMTGATNEKLFFGSGTQLSVL.

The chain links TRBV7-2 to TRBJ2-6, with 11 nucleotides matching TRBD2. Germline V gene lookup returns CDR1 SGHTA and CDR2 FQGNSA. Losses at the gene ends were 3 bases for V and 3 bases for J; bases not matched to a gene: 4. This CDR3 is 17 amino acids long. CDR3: CASSFSGGALGANVLTF. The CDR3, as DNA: TGTGCCAGCAGCTTTAGCGGGGGGGCGCTTGGGGCCAACGTCCTGACTTTC.

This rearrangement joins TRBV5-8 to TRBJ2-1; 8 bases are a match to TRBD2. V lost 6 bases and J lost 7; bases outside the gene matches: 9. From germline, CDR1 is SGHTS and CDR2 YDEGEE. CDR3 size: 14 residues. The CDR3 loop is CASIIRGGWNEQFF. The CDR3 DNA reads TGTGCCAGCATTATACGGGGGGGCTGGAATGAGCAGTTCTTC.

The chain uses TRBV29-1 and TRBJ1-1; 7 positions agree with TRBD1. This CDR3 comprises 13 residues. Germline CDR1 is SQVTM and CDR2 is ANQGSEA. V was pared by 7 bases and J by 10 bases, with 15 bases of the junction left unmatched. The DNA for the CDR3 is TGCAGCGCGGCCTCCGGGACAGCCAATAGAGCTTTCTTT. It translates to CSAASGTANRAFF.

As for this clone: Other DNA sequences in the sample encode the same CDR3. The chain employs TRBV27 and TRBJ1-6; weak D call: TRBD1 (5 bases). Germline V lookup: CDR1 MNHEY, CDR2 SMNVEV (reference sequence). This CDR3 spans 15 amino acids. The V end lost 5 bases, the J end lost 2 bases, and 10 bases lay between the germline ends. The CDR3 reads CASSLRVPYNSPLHF. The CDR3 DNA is TGTGCCAGCAGTCTCAGGGTTCCCTATAATTCACCCCTCCACTTT.